The rows below give T cell receptor beta chains drawn from one sample of a study of blood T cell repertoires in COVID-19. The method was immunoSEQ multiplex PCR; TCRdb's version includes in-frame clones alone and lacks a portion of them. The sample has over 400,000 clones, 85% to 90% seen once. The sequenced material came from peripheral blood. These receptors all stem from a woman aged 50 to 60 with COVID-19, enrolled during active disease. CDR3s include the opening cysteine and the closing phenylalanine or tryptophan. D genes are given only for firm matches. The size field is filled for only some rows; it gives once, few, many or a size class.

clone size: -
D gene: -
J gene: TRBJ2-7
V gene: TRBV13
CDR3 protein: CASSYGRQALGFGQYF
CDR3 DNA: TGTGCCAGCAGCTATGGGAGACAGGCGCTGGGTTTCGGGCAGTACTTC

clone size: -
D gene: TRBD1
J gene: TRBJ2-7
V gene: TRBV6-4
CDR3 protein: CASRVPPGQISYEQYF
CDR3 DNA: TGTGCCAGCAGAGTCCCTCCGGGACAGATATCCTACGAGCAGTACTTC

clone size: -
D gene: -
J gene: TRBJ1-2
V gene: TRBV29-1
CDR3 protein: CSVMGPGKGYGYTF
CDR3 DNA: TGCAGCGTTATGGGTCCAGGGAAGGGCTATGGCTACACCTTC

clone size: once
D gene: -
J gene: TRBJ1-5
V gene: TRBV6-5
CDR3 protein: CASSPNTNQPQHF
CDR3 DNA: TGTGCCAGCAGTCCAAACACCAATCAGCCCCAGCATTTT

clone size: -
D gene: TRBD1
J gene: TRBJ1-6
V gene: TRBV19
CDR3 protein: CATSGQAVNSPLHF
CDR3 DNA: TGTGCCACCTCCGGACAGGCGGTAAATTCACCCCTCCACTTT

clone size: once
D gene: TRBD1
J gene: TRBJ1-1
V gene: TRBV2
CDR3 protein: CASKGGPGTEAFF
CDR3 DNA: TGTGCCAGTAAAGGGGGCCCGGGCACTGAAGCTTTCTTT

clone size: -
D gene: -
J gene: TRBJ1-1
V gene: TRBV12-5
CDR3 protein: CASGLGRAGRTEAFF
CDR3 DNA: TGTGCTAGTGGTTTGGGGCGCGCGGGAAGAACTGAAGCTTTCTTT

clone size: once
D gene: TRBD1
J gene: TRBJ1-2
V gene: TRBV5-4
CDR3 protein: CASSGDRGDGYTF
CDR3 DNA: TGTGCCAGCAGCGGGGACAGGGGGGATGGCTACACCTTC

clone size: -
D gene: -
J gene: TRBJ1-2
V gene: TRBV4-1
CDR3 protein: CASSQDPRGPLRYGYTF
CDR3 DNA: TGCGCCAGCAGCCAAGATCCTCGCGGGCCTCTGCGCTATGGCTACACCTTC

clone size: -
D gene: -
J gene: TRBJ2-7
V gene: TRBV7-2
CDR3 protein: CASSFRSGALTYEQYF
CDR3 DNA: TGTGCCAGCAGCTTTCGAAGCGGAGCGTTAACCTACGAGCAGTACTTC

clone size: -
D gene: TRBD1
J gene: TRBJ2-7
V gene: TRBV5-1
CDR3 protein: CASSLWVTGGGGEQYF
CDR3 DNA: TGCGCCAGCAGCCTCTGGGTGACAGGGGGCGGAGGGGAGCAGTACTTC

clone size: -
D gene: TRBD1
J gene: TRBJ1-5
V gene: TRBV5-4
CDR3 protein: CASSLDRGEQPQHF
CDR3 DNA: TGTGCCAGCAGTTTGGACAGGGGAGAGCAGCCCCAGCATTTT

clone size: -
D gene: -
J gene: TRBJ2-7
V gene: TRBV6-5
CDR3 protein: CASSYLDSHLRNEQYF
CDR3 DNA: TGTGCCAGCAGTTATTTGGACAGTCATCTCCGGAACGAGCAGTACTTC

clone size: once
D gene: TRBD2
J gene: TRBJ2-1
V gene: TRBV19
CDR3 protein: CASSSLAGNYNEQFF
CDR3 DNA: TGTGCCAGTAGTTCTCTAGCGGGGAATTACAATGAGCAGTTCTTC

clone size: -
D gene: -
J gene: TRBJ2-5
V gene: TRBV7-8
CDR3 protein: CASSLLLNNQETQYF
CDR3 DNA: TGTGCCAGCAGCTTACTCTTGAACAATCAAGAGACCCAGTACTTC

clone size: few
D gene: -
J gene: TRBJ2-7
V gene: TRBV10-3
CDR3 protein: CAISESTGYEQYF
CDR3 DNA: TGTGCCATCAGTGAGTCGACAGGCTACGAGCAGTACTTC

clone size: -
D gene: -
J gene: TRBJ1-6
V gene: TRBV27
CDR3 protein: CASSLKTGPNSPLHF
CDR3 DNA: TGTGCCAGCAGTTTAAAGACAGGTCCTAATTCACCCCTCCACTTT

clone size: -
D gene: -
J gene: TRBJ1-5
V gene: TRBV7-8
CDR3 protein: CASSLQPGRLSNQPQHF
CDR3 DNA: TGTGCCAGCAGCCTACAGCCGGGGAGACTGAGCAATCAGCCCCAGCATTTT

clone size: -
D gene: -
J gene: TRBJ1-6
V gene: TRBV5-4
CDR3 protein: CASSLQGRGGAPLHF
CDR3 DNA: TGTGCCAGCAGCTTGCAGGGCCGAGGAGGGGCACCCCTCCACTTT

clone size: few
D gene: -
J gene: TRBJ1-6
V gene: TRBV5-1
CDR3 protein: CASSYSGTTGSYNSPLHF
CDR3 DNA: TGCGCCAGCAGCTACTCCGGGACAACTGGTTCCTATAATTCACCCCTCCACTTT

clone size: -
D gene: TRBD1
J gene: TRBJ2-5
V gene: TRBV24-1
CDR3 protein: CATYRDRAQETQYF
CDR3 DNA: TGTGCCACCTACCGTGACAGGGCCCAAGAGACCCAGTACTTC

clone size: few
D gene: -
J gene: TRBJ1-5
V gene: TRBV30
CDR3 protein: CAWRGSGGGQPQHF
CDR3 DNA: TGTGCCTGGAGGGGTAGTGGGGGCGGACAGCCCCAGCATTTT

clone size: -
D gene: -
J gene: TRBJ1-2
V gene: TRBV2
CDR3 protein: CASFLGLGANYGYTF
CDR3 DNA: TGTGCCAGCTTCCTAGGATTGGGAGCTAACTATGGCTACACCTTC

clone size: -
D gene: -
J gene: TRBJ2-5
V gene: TRBV7-2
CDR3 protein: CASSFGLDLGETQYF
CDR3 DNA: TGTGCCAGCAGCTTCGGGTTGGACTTGGGGGAGACCCAGTACTTC

clone size: -
D gene: -
J gene: TRBJ1-3
V gene: TRBV6-5
CDR3 protein: CASSYSTDSGNTIYF
CDR3 DNA: TGTGCCAGCAGTTATTCGACAGACTCTGGAAACACCATATATTTT

clone size: -
D gene: TRBD2
J gene: TRBJ2-3
V gene: TRBV11-2
CDR3 protein: CASSPGTSGSGTDTQYF
CDR3 DNA: TGTGCCAGTTCTCCCGGGACTAGCGGCTCGGGCACAGATACGCAGTATTTT

clone size: -
D gene: TRBD1
J gene: TRBJ1-1
V gene: TRBV15
CDR3 protein: CATSPDRVNTEAFF
CDR3 DNA: TGTGCCACCAGCCCGGACAGGGTGAACACTGAAGCTTTCTTT

clone size: few
D gene: -
J gene: TRBJ1-3
V gene: TRBV7-9
CDR3 protein: CASSSEGSGNTIYF
CDR3 DNA: TGTGCCAGCAGCTCCGAGGGTAGTGGAAACACCATATATTTT

clone size: -
D gene: -
J gene: TRBJ2-2
V gene: TRBV30
CDR3 protein: CAWKGHPNTGELFF
CDR3 DNA: TGTGCCTGGAAGGGACACCCGAACACCGGGGAGCTGTTTTTT

clone size: -
D gene: TRBD2
J gene: TRBJ2-3
V gene: TRBV5-5
CDR3 protein: CASRSRPGGVDTQYF
CDR3 DNA: TGTGCCAGCAGGTCCCGGCCGGGAGGGGTAGATACGCAGTATTTT

clone size: -
D gene: -
J gene: TRBJ1-1
V gene: TRBV7-9
CDR3 protein: CASSSTTGIEAFF
CDR3 DNA: TGTGCCAGCAGCTCGACAACAGGGATTGAAGCTTTCTTT

clone size: once
D gene: -
J gene: TRBJ2-7
V gene: TRBV25-1
CDR3 protein: CASSSYGAGEYEQYF
CDR3 DNA: TGTGCCAGCAGTTCCTATGGGGCAGGCGAATACGAGCAGTACTTC

clone size: -
D gene: -
J gene: TRBJ1-2
V gene: TRBV3-1/TRBV3-2
CDR3 protein: CASSQEGWGLPHYGYTF
CDR3 DNA: TGTGCCAGCAGCCAAGAAGGTTGGGGCCTACCCCACTATGGCTACACCTTC

clone size: -
D gene: -
J gene: TRBJ2-7
V gene: TRBV5-6
CDR3 protein: CASSYETGRLEQYF
CDR3 DNA: TGTGCCAGCAGCTACGAGACAGGACGTTTGGAGCAGTACTTC

clone size: -
D gene: TRBD2
J gene: TRBJ2-1
V gene: TRBV4-2
CDR3 protein: CASSQEGGLVNEQFF
CDR3 DNA: TGTGCCAGCAGCCAAGAGGGGGGACTAGTCAATGAGCAGTTCTTC

clone size: -
D gene: -
J gene: TRBJ1-1
V gene: TRBV30
CDR3 protein: CAWSVRGSMNTEAFF
CDR3 DNA: TGTGCCTGGAGTGTACGAGGATCCATGAACACTGAAGCTTTCTTT

clone size: -
D gene: TRBD1
J gene: TRBJ1-6
V gene: TRBV2
CDR3 protein: CASSGRGQNSPLHF
CDR3 DNA: TGTGCCAGCAGTGGCAGGGGGCAGAACTCACCCCTCCACTTT

clone size: -
D gene: TRBD2
J gene: TRBJ2-3
V gene: TRBV5-5
CDR3 protein: CASSSLTSGGTDTQYF
CDR3 DNA: TGTGCCAGCAGCTCCCTGACTAGCGGGGGCACAGATACGCAGTATTTT

clone size: -
D gene: TRBD2
J gene: TRBJ2-1
V gene: TRBV7-3
CDR3 protein: CASSQRLAGFDEQFF
CDR3 DNA: TGTGCCAGCAGCCAACGACTAGCGGGGTTCGATGAGCAGTTCTTC

clone size: -
D gene: -
J gene: TRBJ2-2
V gene: TRBV3-1/TRBV3-2
CDR3 protein: CASSQGLRTGELFF
CDR3 DNA: TGTGCCAGCAGCCAAGGTTTGCGGACCGGGGAGCTGTTTTTT

clone size: once
D gene: -
J gene: TRBJ1-3
V gene: TRBV30
CDR3 protein: CAWSARTGLENTIYF
CDR3 DNA: TGTGCCTGGAGCGCCAGAACAGGGCTAGAAAACACCATATATTTT

clone size: once
D gene: TRBD1
J gene: TRBJ1-2
V gene: TRBV18
CDR3 protein: CASSLSGGGAYGYTF
CDR3 DNA: TGTGCCAGCTCCCTCTCGGGAGGGGGCGCCTATGGCTACACCTTC

clone size: -
D gene: -
J gene: TRBJ2-2
V gene: TRBV27
CDR3 protein: CASSFYSGSFTGELFF
CDR3 DNA: TGTGCCAGCAGTTTCTACTCAGGGTCTTTCACCGGGGAGCTGTTTTTT

clone size: -
D gene: -
J gene: TRBJ1-4
V gene: TRBV7-3
CDR3 protein: CASSSLYRRDEKLFF
CDR3 DNA: TGTGCCAGCAGCTCCCTTTACAGGAGGGATGAAAAACTGTTTTTT

clone size: -
D gene: -
J gene: TRBJ1-6
V gene: TRBV3-1/TRBV3-2
CDR3 protein: CASSQDSIPLHF
CDR3 DNA: TGTGCCAGCAGCCAAGATAGTATACCCCTCCACTTT

clone size: -
D gene: TRBD1
J gene: TRBJ2-3
V gene: TRBV24-1
CDR3 protein: CATSDQGQGVADTQYF
CDR3 DNA: TGTGCCACCAGTGACCAAGGACAGGGAGTAGCAGATACGCAGTATTTT

clone size: -
D gene: -
J gene: TRBJ1-5
V gene: TRBV4-1
CDR3 protein: CASSLRQPNQPQHF
CDR3 DNA: TGCGCCAGCAGCCTCCGACAGCCTAATCAGCCCCAGCATTTT

clone size: -
D gene: -
J gene: TRBJ2-1
V gene: TRBV29-1
CDR3 protein: CSVEGLINEQFF
CDR3 DNA: TGCAGCGTTGAAGGACTGATCAATGAGCAGTTCTTC